The 11 T cell receptor beta chains below were found in one sample sequenced in a study of identifying expanded T cells in peripheral blood. Profiled with immunoSEQ multiplex PCR; TCRdb holds only in-frame clones, not every one. Of about 53,000 clones in the sample, under 85% are singletons; the top ten hold approximately 19%. The material sequenced was blood. These TCRs come from a person between 18 and 75 years old in good health.

The chain carries TRBV9 and TRBJ1-2; perhaps TRBD1 as D (5 bases). Between the trimmed V and J ends, which lost 3 bases and 4 bases, there was a span of 10 bases. The CDR3 totals 13 residues. CDR1 and CDR2 (germline): SGDLS, YYNGEE. In nucleotides, the CDR3 is TGTGCCAGCAGCGGACAGTCCTCCTATGGCTACACCTTC. Amino acid sequence: CASSGQSSYGYTF.

The rearrangement joins TRBV5-1 to TRBJ1-1; 9 bases agree with TRBD1. V trimming: 5 bases; J trimming: 7 bases; junction bases outside the gene matches: 3. CDR1 and CDR2 (germline): SGHRS, YFSETQ. This CDR3 comprises 12 residues. In nucleotides, the CDR3 is TGCGCCAGCAGACGGGACAGGGATGAAGCTTTCTTT. It translates to CASRRDRDEAFF. Variable domain in full (rest from reference TRBV5-1 and TRBJ1-1): KAGVTQTPRYLIKTRGQQVTLSCSPISGHRSVSWYQQTPGQGLQFLFEYFSETQRNKGNFPGRFSGRQFSNSRSEMNVSTLELGDSALYLCASRRDRDEAFFGQGTRLTVV.

The chain is built from TRBV29-1 and TRBJ2-6; no clear D. With 5 bases removed from V and 0 bases from J, the gap between germline ends came to 8 bases. Germline CDR1 reads SQVTM; CDR2 reads ANQGSEA. This CDR3 is built from 14 residues. The CDR3 DNA reads as TGCAGCGTTCTCCAGCCCTCTGGGGCCAACGTCCTGACTTTC. It encodes CSVLQPSGANVLTF.

V usage is TRBV5-8 and J usage is TRBJ2-7; no firm D call. With 1 base removed from V and 0 bases from J, the gap between germline ends came to 17 bases. CDR3 length equals 17 residues. The germline gives CDR1 SGHTS, CDR2 YDEGEE. The DNA for the CDR3 is TGTGCCAGCAGCTTGTTCCACAGCCCCCAGAGCTCCTACGAGCAGTACTTC. Translated, it gives CASSLFHSPQSSYEQYF. The full variable domain, in which reference TRBV5-8 and TRBJ2-7 provide the parts outside the CDR3, is EAGVTQSPTHLIKTRGQQATLRCSPISGHTSVYWYQQALGLGLQFLLWYDEGEERNRGNFPPRFSGRQFPNYSSELNVNALELEDSALYLCASSLFHSPQSSYEQYFGPGTRLTVT.

This clone turned up a few times. CDR3 nucleotides: TGTGCCAGAAGCCCTCCGAAGGGGTCCTACGAGCAGTACGTC. Translating gives CARSPPKGSYEQYV. The V call is TRBV5-3, the J call TRBJ2-7, with a weak D call TRBD1 (5 bases). TRBV5-3 has ORF status, its function being uncertain. Trimming stripped 4 bases from V and 1 base from J, with 12 bases between. The CDR3 length is 14 residues.

This clone is a singleton in its sample. The chain combines TRBV6-1 with TRBJ2-2; 9 nucleotides match TRBD1. CDR1 is MNHNS and CDR2 is SASEGT in the germline V gene. After removal of 2 bases from V and 6 bases from J, the junction contained 13 bases not matched to a gene. This CDR3 has 18 residues. CDR3 nucleotides: TGTGCCAGCAGTGAATCGGGTGGTAACAGGGGGCGATCCGGGGAGCTGTTTTTT. The encoded protein is CASSESGGNRGRSGELFF.

The chain combines TRBV2 with TRBJ2-7; 12 nucleotides agree with TRBD2. V was clipped by 5 bases and J by 6 bases; unmatched bases: 8. The germline CDR1 and CDR2 sequences are SNHLY and FYNNEI. The CDR3 consists of 15 residues. The CDR3 nucleotides read TGTGCCAGCAGTCCGACTAGCGGGAGAGCTAGCGAGCAGTACTTC. This encodes CASSPTSGRASEQYF. The full variable domain, rest sourced from reference TRBV2 and TRBJ2-7, is EPEVTQTPSHQVTQMGQEVILRCVPISNHLYFYWYRQILGQKVEFLVSFYNNEISEKSEIFDDQFSVERPDGSNFTLKIRSTKLEDSAMYFCASSPTSGRASEQYFGPGTRLTVT.

The V call is TRBV12-5, the J call TRBJ2-5; 7 bases match TRBD1. V shed 1 base and J 1 base; nucleotides not matched to a gene: 12. Germline V gene lookup returns CDR1 LGHNT and CDR2 FRNRAP. This CDR3 has 18 amino acids. The CDR3 loop is CASGLDPKGQAIQETQYF. The CDR3 DNA follows: TGTGCTAGTGGTTTGGACCCAAAAGGACAGGCCATCCAAGAGACCCAGTACTTC.

The rearrangement uses TRBV12-5 and TRBJ2-6; the D gene is possibly TRBD2 (6 bases). V was trimmed by 5 bases and J by 0 bases, leaving 11 bases between them. This CDR3 is 16 amino acids long. Germline lookup yields CDR1 LGHNT and CDR2 FRNRAP. The CDR3 protein is CASGPGLSSGANVLTF. The CDR3, as DNA: TGTGCTAGTGGTCCGGGACTCAGCTCTGGGGCCAACGTCCTGACTTTC.

The chain uses TRBV14 and TRBJ2-5; 10 nucleotides agree with TRBD1. V shed 4 bases and J 0 bases; nucleotides not matched to a gene: 5. Per germline, CDR1 SGHDN and CDR2 FVKESK. The CDR3 is made up of 16 amino acids. The CDR3 loop is CASSLDRGRDQETQYF. The CDR3, as DNA: TGTGCCAGCAGCCTCGACAGGGGGCGCGACCAAGAGACCCAGTACTTC.

The rearrangement links TRBV7-6 to TRBJ2-2; 9 bases match TRBD2. CDR3 length equals 17 residues. CDR1 is SGHVS and CDR2 is FNYEAQ in the germline V gene. V dropped 5 bases and J dropped 7; count of bases not matched to a gene: 14. DNA of the CDR3: TGTGCCAGCAGCCCCGTAGTAGCGGGAGTTGCTGGCGGGGAGCTGTTTTTT. Its translation: CASSPVVAGVAGGELFF.